This T cell receptor (beta chain) was identified during a study of cytomegalovirus exposure and HLA in healthy donors (dated by TCRdb to 2016 to 2017). The study in broad terms: In an earlier analysis of 450 to 750 of the donors, about 270 Gb of sequence data and some 100 million unique TCR beta sequences from 150 million to 200 million T cells were reported. An early release that covered about 600 HLA-typed donors contained approximately 300 gigabases of sequencing data and approximately 85 million unique TCR sequences. Of the 398 genotyped donors, over 70% fell in the genetic ancestry cluster associated with self-reported Caucasian donors. The aim of the study was to test whether cataloging public T cell receptors could identify signatures of past pathogen exposure. Using immunosequencing, the study profiled T cell repertoires from around 670 subjects and related those repertoires to cytomegalovirus serostatus. A separate validation cohort of 100 to 150 different subjects was used in addition to the approximately 700-subject first cohort. High-throughput TCR immunosequencing, statistical association of individual TCRs with disease status, and machine learning were combined to predict cytomegalovirus infection status. A later analysis re-examined previously published TCR beta repertoires from several hundred donors and added high-resolution HLA genotyping to investigate patterns of TCR occurrence. Rather than using new phenotypic data, the later analysis identified candidate immune exposures from TCR beta sequences and from how often those sequences occurred across donors. An earlier analysis of around 580 of the donors used high-throughput TCR beta sequencing to judge whether each TCR beta V gene segment behaved as functional or pseudogenic. Alongside the repertoire data, information on donor age, sex, ethnicity and CMV serostatus was compiled. Genome-wide SNP genotypes for about 60% of the 666 donors were used in a later genetic analysis, which treated that subset as a discovery cohort. Every discovery cohort repertoire had been produced on one sequencing platform. Both class I and class II loci were covered by HLA typing, at four-digit resolution. The number of typed donors differed by locus: roughly 629-640 for A, B, C, DRB1 and DQB1; approximately 520 for DQA1; approximately 600 for DPA1; and 400 to 480 for DPB1. Several DR-DQ haplotypes were handled as single units for association and clustering, since linkage in the cohort was strong. Across approximately 400 genotyped donors of the cohort, an average of about 240,000 unique TCR beta nucleotide sequences per donor were sequenced, and roughly 20% of those sequences were non-productive.

What the research found in general, with its limitations: Most TCR sequences were seen in very few donors, while some public TCRs were found in many individuals. Immune exposure information for the cohort was limited to CMV serostatus. A later analysis reported that several top co-occurrence clusters appeared linked to parvovirus B19, influenza, CMV and Epstein-Barr virus. According to a later analysis, most CMV-associated TCR beta chains appeared to be HLA-restricted, and the HLA associations seemed to be driven largely by CMV exposure. Strong co-occurrence of HLA alleles, especially DR and DQ, made assigning TCR associations to individual alleles difficult. Presence/absence analyses assumed roughly uniform sequencing depth across donors, an assumption that may not hold. The study listed 150 to 200 TCR beta chains as associated with cytomegalovirus. In a later genetic analysis, a missense DCLRE1C variant was associated with V-gene and J-gene trimming of TCR beta chains, and the association was replicated in an independent cohort. A further reported finding was that TCR beta sequences accurately predicted the HLA-A and HLA-B alleles for most subjects in the first cohort. This cohort had only TCR beta chains sequenced, and the lack of alpha or paired-chain data limited which features could be detected. In an earlier analysis of 587 of the donors, most TCR beta V segments appeared in productive rearrangements about 87% or about 30% of the time, broadly matching IMGT annotations. According to a later analysis, TCR association rates differed among HLA loci, with DRB1 alleles showing the most associated TCRs and HLA-C alleles showing the fewest. The sequencing pipeline was judged likely to have produced a cluster of highly shared sequence variants as a technical artifact. A later genetic analysis reported fewer N-insertions in productive TCRs among donors in an Asian-associated ancestry cluster than the approximately 670-donor mean. The classifier was reported to diagnose cytomegalovirus status with high specificity and sensitivity in both the original and validation cohorts. Because the 87-base-pair reads could not distinguish some IMGT-functional V segments, including TRBV6-2 and TRBV6-3, those segments were excluded. Because some donors lacked HLA typing at each locus, the association tests relied only on the typed subset. In a later analysis, about 16,000 TCR beta sequences were associated with specific HLA alleles at a false discovery rate of 0.05. In a later analysis, HLA-associated TCR beta chains were found to be more clonally expanded and to have lower generation probabilities than equally common non-associated chains. A few of the identified cytomegalovirus-associated TCR beta chains were confirmed in vitro to be specific for cytomegalovirus antigens. Some 15 rarely observed V segments, including chromosome 9 orphons, were excluded from the earlier analysis of about 610 of the donors because counts were too low. It was suggested by the authors that the approach could potentially be generalized to other disease states and immunological phenotypes. Linkage disequilibrium might explain the correlated functional status among segregating V segments, but an unknown experimental factor could not be ruled out.

The library was prepared using the immunoSEQ multiplex PCR assay. A mixture of 60 forward primers for TCR Vbeta segments and 13 reverse primers for TCR Jbeta segments was used in the multiplex PCR. The CDR3 region of rearranged TCR beta genes was amplified from genomic DNA by a multiplex PCR assay. The Illumina HiSeq System was used to sequence the amplified TCR beta libraries as 87-base-pair reads. The authors' analysis ran thus. A later analysis counted about 82 million unique TCR beta chains across the 670 or so repertoires, and around 9.9 million of these chains were shared by at least two donors. Raw reads were error-corrected and collapsed into unique sequences with a nearest-neighbor algorithm that merged closely related sequences to remove PCR and sequencing errors. Alignment of CDR3 sequences to IMGT reference sequences was used to assign V, D and J gene segments. For a sequence to be retained, at least a six-nucleotide match to both a V gene segment and a J gene segment was required. Rearrangements were classified as productive when the CDR3 lacked stop codons and remained in frame with V and J, and all other rearrangements were classified as non-productive. CDR3 was defined according to IMGT convention as the region running from the second conserved V-encoded cysteine to the conserved J-encoded phenylalanine. In an earlier analysis of just under 600 of the donors, sequences lacking an unambiguous match to a single V gene segment were excluded. An earlier analysis of about 590 of the donors classified V segments as functional when productive rearrangements were above 56.7% and as segregating when the standard deviation between donors was above 5%. To diagnose cytomegalovirus status from the catalog of TCR beta chain sequences, a statistical classification framework was built. In a later analysis, V and J genes were assigned by comparing TCR nucleotide sequences against IMGT/GENE-DB human TR gene sequences. Using the TCRdist pipeline, a later analysis assigned CDR3 sequences along with most-parsimonious VDJ recombination scenarios. In a later analysis, each TCR beta chain was defined by its CDR3 amino acid sequence together with its V-gene family, and reads lacking a unique V-gene family were excluded. In a later analysis, some 600 highly shared, low-generation-probability nucleotide sequences were removed to address suspected cross-contamination and a sequencing artifact. In a later analysis, a clonal expansion index was calculated for each public chain from normalized within-repertoire ranks of inferred template counts. A later analysis computed generation probabilities with a VDJ recombination model fitted to out-of-frame rearrangements, and checked the results against IGoR. In a later analysis, TCR-TCR, TCR-HLA and TCR-CMV co-occurrence was scored with hypergeometric tests, and a repertoire-size bias correction was applied to TCR pairs. In a later analysis, false discovery rates were estimated by permuting HLA or CMV assignments 20 times. A later analysis grouped co-occurring TCRs with DBSCAN, adding TCRdist sequence similarity when clustering within HLA-allele-positive subsets. Co-occurrence clustering excluded repertoires with fewer than 30,000 or more than 120,000 public chains, plus five with anomalous nucleotide sharing. Here the immuneACCESS table is served through TCRdb, limited to in-frame sequences with V and J called. Missing clones are a known gap in these copies; in checked studies unresolved V genes cover under half, and the rest lacks a known reason. Clone size and V and J calls were adopted from that table, with D and trimming inferred from the DNA. The sample yields about 200,000 clones; just over 75% were counted once. About 2.1% of the sample rests with the top ten.

The CDR3, from cysteine to phenylalanine, totals 13 residues. Only CDR3 DNA remains: 39 bases, in frame from the first base. The junction shows trimming of 4 bases on V and 7 bases on J, and the gene matches do not reach 3 bases of it. Based on the germline V gene (reference sequence), the CDR1 and CDR2 sequences are SGHNT and YYREEE. The cohort comprised fewer than 700 healthy bone marrow donors. All cohort members were sampled while nominally healthy, although unrecorded immune exposures were likely present. The donor tested CMV seronegative, placing the donor among the 350 to 400 seronegative members of the cohort. Every donor gave a peripheral blood sample, and the peripheral blood mononuclear cells from that sample were used for TCR beta sequencing. Genomic DNA extraction from the blood cell samples was performed with the Qiagen DNeasy Blood Extraction Kit. In regard to this clone: Its cognate antigen has yet to be identified. Base qualities were left out, and no much larger clone turns up one base away.

Source material: PBMCs. This receptor was identified in a man aged 25-45 years in good health and CMV-seronegative. This chain is built from TRBV5-4 and TRBJ2-7; TRBD1 fits 12 bases in the junction. The CDR3 protein sequence reads: CASSGDRGLEQYF. The nucleotide sequence is TGTGCCAGCAGCGGGGACAGGGGGCTTGAGCAGTACTTC.